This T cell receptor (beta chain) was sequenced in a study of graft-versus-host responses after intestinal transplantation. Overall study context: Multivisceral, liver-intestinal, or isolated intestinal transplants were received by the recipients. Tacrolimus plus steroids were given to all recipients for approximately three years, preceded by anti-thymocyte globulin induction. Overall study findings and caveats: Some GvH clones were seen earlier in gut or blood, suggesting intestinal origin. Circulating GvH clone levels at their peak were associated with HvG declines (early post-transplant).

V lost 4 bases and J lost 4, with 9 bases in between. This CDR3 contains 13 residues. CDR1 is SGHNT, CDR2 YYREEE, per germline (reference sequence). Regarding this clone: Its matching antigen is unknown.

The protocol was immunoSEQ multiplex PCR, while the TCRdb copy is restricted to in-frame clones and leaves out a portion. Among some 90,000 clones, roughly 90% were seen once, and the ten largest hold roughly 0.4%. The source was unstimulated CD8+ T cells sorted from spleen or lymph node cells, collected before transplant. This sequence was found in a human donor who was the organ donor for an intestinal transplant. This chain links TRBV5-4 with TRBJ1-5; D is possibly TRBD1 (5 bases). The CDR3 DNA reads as TGTGCCAGCAGCGCGGGACCTAATCAGCCCCAGCATTTT. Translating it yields CASSAGPNQPQHF.